This TCR beta chain was recovered during a study of identical twins. Only healthy Caucasians were enrolled as donors. CDR1 MNHNS and CDR2 SASEGT come from the germline V gene. The CDR3 has 13 residues. The V end lost 4 bases, the J end lost 4 bases, and 10 bases lay between the germline ends. This clonotype was seen many times. TCRdb re-called the 5' RACE reads with MiXCR, one entry per CDR3 protein. The sample consists of 690,000 or so distinct CDR3 sequences, less than 10% of them appearing once. These data are also associated with another study on yellow fever vaccine responses in identical twins.

This chain joins TRBV6-1 and TRBJ1-1, with D unclear. Sequencing input: PBMCs. This sequence was found in a young woman in good health. The CDR3 is CASSGGFSTEAFF. For the CDR3, the DNA is TGTGCCAGCAGTGGAGGTTTTTCCACTGAAGCTTTCTTT.